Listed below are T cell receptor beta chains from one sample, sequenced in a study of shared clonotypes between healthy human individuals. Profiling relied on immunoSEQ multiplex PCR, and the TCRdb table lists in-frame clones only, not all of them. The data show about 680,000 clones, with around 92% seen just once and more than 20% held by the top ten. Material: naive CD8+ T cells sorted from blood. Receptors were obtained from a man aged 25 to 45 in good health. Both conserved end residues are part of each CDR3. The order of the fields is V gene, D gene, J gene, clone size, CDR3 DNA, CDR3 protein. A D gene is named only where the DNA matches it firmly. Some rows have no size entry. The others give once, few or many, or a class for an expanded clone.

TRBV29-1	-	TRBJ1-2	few	TGCAGCGTTGAAGAGGGCACTGGCTACACCTTC	CSVEEGTGYTF
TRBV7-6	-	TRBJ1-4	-	TGTGCCAGCAGCCAATGGCGGCGGGGCGTGGATGAAAAACTGTTTTTT	CASSQWRRGVDEKLFF
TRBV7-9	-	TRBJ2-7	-	TGTGCCAGCAGCTCGGAGCAGGAGAGCTACGAGCAGTACTTC	CASSSEQESYEQYF
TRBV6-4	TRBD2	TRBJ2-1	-	TGTGCCAGCAGTTTAGCGGGAGGGCCCTCAGTAGGATACAATGAGCAGTTCTTC	CASSLAGGPSVGYNEQFF
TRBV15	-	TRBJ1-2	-	TGTGCCACCAGGGAGGATGCGGACACATATAACTATGGCTACACCTTC	CATREDADTYNYGYTF
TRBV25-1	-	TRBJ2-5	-	TGTGCCAGCAGTGAGTTGAGCTACCAAGAGACCCAGTACTTC	CASSELSYQETQYF
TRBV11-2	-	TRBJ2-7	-	TGTGCCAGCAGCTTAGGTGCCTCCGCCAGCTCCTACGAGCAGTACTTC	CASSLGASASSYEQYF
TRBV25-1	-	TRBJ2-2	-	TGTGCCATCGGTGCTTCCGGGGAGCTGTTTTTT	CAIGASGELFF
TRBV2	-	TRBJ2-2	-	TGTGCCAGCGTCGGGGAATACACCGGGGAGCTGTTTTTT	CASVGEYTGELFF
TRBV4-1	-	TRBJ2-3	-	TGCGCCAGCAGCCAAGAGGGGGCGCGGGGCACAGATACGCAGTATTTT	CASSQEGARGTDTQYF
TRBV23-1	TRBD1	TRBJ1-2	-	TGCGCCAGCAGTCAATCAGACAGGGCGGATGGCTACACCTTC	CASSQSDRADGYTF
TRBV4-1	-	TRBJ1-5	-	TGCGCCAGCAGCCAAGGCGATGGACAGCCCCAGCATTTT	CASSQGDGQPQHF
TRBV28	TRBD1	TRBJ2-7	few	TGTGCCGGAAGACAGGGTGCAGGCGAGCAGTACTTC	CAGRQGAGEQYF
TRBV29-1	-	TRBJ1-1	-	TGCAGCGTTGCCGGCAGGAGGGACTTGAACACTGAAGCTTTCTTT	CSVAGRRDLNTEAFF
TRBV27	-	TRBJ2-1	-	TGTGCCAGCAGTCCCCACAGAGACTCCTACAATGAGCAGTTCTTC	CASSPHRDSYNEQFF
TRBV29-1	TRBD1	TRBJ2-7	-	TGCAGCGTTGGGACAGGGAATACGTACGAGCAGTACTTC	CSVGTGNTYEQYF
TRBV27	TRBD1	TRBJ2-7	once	TGTGCCAGCGGACCGGGACAGGGCAGCCACGAGCAGTACTTC	CASGPGQGSHEQYF
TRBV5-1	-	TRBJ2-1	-	TGCGCCAGCAGCTTCGGGAATGAGCAGTTCTTC	CASSFGNEQFF
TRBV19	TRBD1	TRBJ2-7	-	TGTGCCAGTAGTATCCGGGACAGGGGGCTTTTCTACGAGCAGTACTTC	CASSIRDRGLFYEQYF
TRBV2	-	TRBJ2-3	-	TGTGCCAGCAGTGAGGGGGCGGCGGTCACAGATACGCAGTATTTT	CASSEGAAVTDTQYF